This TCR beta chain was sequenced for a study of beta chain features in type 1 diabetes (dated by TCRdb to the late 2010s). Turning to the overall study: Mean age, gender distribution, total cell number and subset yield did not differ between patients and healthy donors. The study compared the TCRB repertoires of sorted circulating CD4+ T cell subsets in recently diagnosed type 1 diabetes patients with those in matched healthy donors. A total of 100 million to 110 million sorted cells were examined across all samples, and a strong correlation was observed between cell number per subset and RNA yield. Regulatory and stem cell-like memory subsets were isolated from only 8 patients and roughly 8 healthy donors, whereas naive and central memory subsets came from all 30 or so donors.

Notes on this clone: It lacks a known antigen. Base quality data are lacking; no much larger clone is found one base away.

At the junction V is shortened by 6 bases and J by 13 bases; bases outside the gene matches: 6. The CDR3 covers 11 residues, taking in both the cysteine and the phenylalanine. Only the CDR3 DNA stays, 33 bases, in frame from base 1. The germline V gene (reference sequence) supplies CDR1 DFQATT and CDR2 SNEGSKA. The entire isolated RNA was reverse transcribed using the High Capacity cDNA Reverse Transcription Kit, and thus expressed TCRB transcripts were sequenced. Naive, central memory and regulatory T cell samples underwent deep immunoSEQ sequencing, averaging about 3.57 million total reads per sample. After sorted cells were lysed in RLT buffer, RNA was extracted with DNase-treated RNeasy Micro or Mini kits, with the choice depending on cell number. Each cell subset was processed on its own to prevent cross-contamination, while patient and healthy donor samples were processed together. TCRB sequences were amplified from cDNA with the immunoSEQ multiplex PCR, producing 87-bp fragments spanning the CDR3 region. Amplicons were sequenced on the Illumina HiSeq platform. The paper's data handling went like this. PCR bias was corrected computationally using synthetic template baselines, and reads within Hamming distance 2 were collapsed, with unmergeable singletons discarded. Reads were aligned against IMGT to assign V, D and J genes, CDR3 length and insertions or deletions at six rearrangement sites. Within each subset, clonotype counts were normalized to sorted cell number, and only after that were true diversity and Gini coefficients computed with the tcR R package. Repertoire sharing was quantified using the overlap coefficient calculated on TCRB nucleotide sequences. Out-of-frame TCRB sequences from naive cells were analyzed as a proxy for the pre-selection repertoire. TCRdb took this table from immuneACCESS and kept in-frame rearrangements with V and J called. Such tables lack part of the clones; where checked against another copy, unresolved V genes explain under half of the gap, and the rest is unexplained. The DNA gave D and trimming, while V, J and clone size come from that table. The sample records a few hundred thousand clones, 15% of which are singletons. The ten biggest clones cover approximately 0.015% of the sample.

The research as a whole found: At VDJ recombination sites, type 1 diabetes patients had fewer insertions and more deleted nucleotides, which implies abnormalities in thymic rearrangement. A moderate but significant shortening of TCRB CDR3 length was observed in type 1 diabetes patients in all four CD4+ subsets. PCR might favor shorter templates, but patient and control samples were amplified and corrected together, so any skew would affect both groups equally. Because cDNA was sequenced instead of genomic DNA, activated cells with high expression could be over-represented, although the groups did not differ in activation or CD3 levels. Naive, central memory and regulatory TCRB repertoires appeared more similar among patients than among healthy donors. Because small numbers of individuals were included in the HLA sub-analyses, any influence of HLA type on TCRB rearrangement was left unresolved.

Each donor gave one peripheral blood draw, roughly 110 mL on average, collected into heparinised tubes. A BD FACSAria II was used to sort naive, central memory, regulatory and stem cell-like memory CD4+ T cells with a panel that included CD45RO, CCR7, CD25, CD127, CD95 and CD27. A purity above 95% was achieved for all sorted populations. PBMCs were isolated immediately by Lymphoprep density gradient centrifugation and stained directly without culture. So that batch effects would be minimized, each experiment stained and sorted samples in pairs, pairing one healthy donor with one patient. This TCR was recovered from a man between 18 and 35 years old with type 1 diabetes. The sequencing input was naive CD4+ T cells from blood. The cell subset or site tag for this specimen amounts to: true naive CD4+ T cells. The rearrangement combines TRBV20-1 with TRBJ2-1, with TRBD1 matching 10 junction bases. The CDR3 region: CSALRTGGQFF. Here is the DNA: TGCAGTGCCCTCAGGACAGGGGGTCAGTTCTTC.